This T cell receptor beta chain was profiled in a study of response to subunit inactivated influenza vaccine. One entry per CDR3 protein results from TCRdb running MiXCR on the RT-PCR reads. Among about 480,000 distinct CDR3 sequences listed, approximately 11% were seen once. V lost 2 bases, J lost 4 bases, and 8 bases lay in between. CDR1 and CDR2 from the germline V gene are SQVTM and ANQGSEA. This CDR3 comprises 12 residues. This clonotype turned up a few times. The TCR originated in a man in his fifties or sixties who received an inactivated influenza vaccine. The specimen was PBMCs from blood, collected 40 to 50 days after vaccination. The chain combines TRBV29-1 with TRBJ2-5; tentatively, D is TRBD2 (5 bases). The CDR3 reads CSVEKGRETQYF. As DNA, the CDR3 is TGCAGCGTTGAAAAAGGGAGAGAGACCCAGTACTTC.